This T cell receptor (beta chain) was obtained from a study of chemoradiotherapy in HPV16-positive cancers. Study-level background: A couple of HPV16-positive patients' cells yielded candidate HPV-specific clones and common motifs.

General study findings and limits: Non-HPV-specific T cells did not expand in tumors during treatment, whereas candidate HPV-specific clones and E7-related motifs did.

The data were produced by immunoSEQ multiplex PCR, yet TCRdb's version contains in-frame clones alone and is incomplete. This table has fewer than 40,000 clones, around 80% appearing once. About this clone: What it binds is not known.

The V and J ends lost 8 bases and 1 base respectively, with 8 bases between them. This CDR3 comprises 12 residues. Germline CDR1 is MDHEN and CDR2 is SYDVKM. V is TRBV28 and J is TRBJ1-1; no firm D call. The sample consisted of blood, taken from a patient who underwent chemoradiotherapy. The clonotype originates from a human donor with HPV-associated anogenital cancer. CDR3 sequence reads: CASAAGNTEAFF. DNA of the CDR3: TGTGCCAGCGCCGCCGGGAACACTGAAGCTTTCTTT.